The source of this T cell receptor (beta chain) is a study of cytomegalovirus exposure and HLA in healthy donors. Donors likely had unrecorded immune exposures despite being nominally healthy when sampled. Primers included in the PCR were 60 Vbeta and 13 Jbeta primers. Only in-frame clones appear in the TCRdb table, and some are missing; sequencing was by immunoSEQ multiplex PCR. The data contain under 200,000 clones, about 70% of them seen just once; the ten biggest clones take up about 1.7%. This clone occurred once. Its antigen is unidentified. Points from the study as a whole: In a later analysis, CMV-associated beta chains were mostly HLA-associated, it appeared. Later analysis showed TCR association rates varying by HLA locus, highest for DRB1 and lowest for HLA-C. TCR beta V- and J-gene trimming, according to a later analysis, was linked to a missense DCLRE1C variant.

The CDR3 runs to 14 residues. The ends lost 7 bases at V and 2 bases at J; junction bases unmatched: 4. In germline, CDR1 is SGHTA, CDR2 FQGNSA. This sequence joins TRBV7-2 and TRBJ1-5, with 8 bases fitting TRBD1. Sequences were obtained from PBMCs. This TCR came from a woman aged 25 to 39 in good health and CMV-seronegative. The CDR3, as DNA: TGTGCCAGCACCCCGGGACAGGGCAATCAGCCCCAGCATTTT. It is translated as CASTPGQGNQPQHF.